This TCR beta chain is drawn from a study of blood T cell repertoires in COVID-19. Cohorts were assigned according to the clinical history that participants reported. This CDR3 comprises 14 residues. Trimming cost V 7 bases and J 2 bases; bases outside gene matches: 7. Germline loops: CDR1 SNHLY, CDR2 FYNNEI. Source study methods: Reference gene primer amplification in the assay estimated nucleated cell counts. Clones were sequenced by immunoSEQ multiplex PCR, and TCRdb holds only the in-frame ones, with some missing. The V and J calls and the clone size are those of that table, but D and trimming were determined from the DNA. The table shows 310,000 or so clones, with over 80% occurring only once.

This receptor was obtained from a woman aged 18-29 years who had recovered from COVID-19. This sequence joins TRBV2 and TRBJ1-1, with 7 bases lining up with TRBD1. The sequencing input was PBMCs or T cells enriched from blood (not recorded which). The CDR3 DNA is TGTGCCAGCAAGACAGGGCAAAGAAACACTGAAGCTTTCTTT. It encodes CASKTGQRNTEAFF.